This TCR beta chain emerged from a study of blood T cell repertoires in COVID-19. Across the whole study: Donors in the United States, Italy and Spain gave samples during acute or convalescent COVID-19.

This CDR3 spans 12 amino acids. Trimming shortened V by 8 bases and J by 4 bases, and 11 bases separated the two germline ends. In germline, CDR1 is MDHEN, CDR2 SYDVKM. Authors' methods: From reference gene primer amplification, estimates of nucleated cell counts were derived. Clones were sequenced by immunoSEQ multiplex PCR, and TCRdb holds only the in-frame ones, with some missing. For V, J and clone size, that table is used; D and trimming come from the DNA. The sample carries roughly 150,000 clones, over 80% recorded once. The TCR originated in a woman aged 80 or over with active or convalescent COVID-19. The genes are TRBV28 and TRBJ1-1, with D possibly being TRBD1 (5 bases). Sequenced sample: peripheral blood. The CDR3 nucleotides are TGTGCCAGCGGCAGGGTGGGCACTGAAGCTTTCTTT. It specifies CASGRVGTEAFF.